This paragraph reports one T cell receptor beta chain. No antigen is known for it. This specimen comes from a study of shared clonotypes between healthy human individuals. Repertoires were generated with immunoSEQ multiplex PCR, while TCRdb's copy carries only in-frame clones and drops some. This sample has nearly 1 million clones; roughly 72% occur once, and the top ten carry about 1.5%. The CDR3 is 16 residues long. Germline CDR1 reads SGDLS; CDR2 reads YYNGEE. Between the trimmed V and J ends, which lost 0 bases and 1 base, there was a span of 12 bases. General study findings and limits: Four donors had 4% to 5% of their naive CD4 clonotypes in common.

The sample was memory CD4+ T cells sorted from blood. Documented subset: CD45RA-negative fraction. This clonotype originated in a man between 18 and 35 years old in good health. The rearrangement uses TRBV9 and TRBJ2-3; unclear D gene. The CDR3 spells CASSVGPQGRTDTQYF. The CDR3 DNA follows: TGTGCCAGCAGCGTAGGCCCCCAAGGGCGCACAGATACGCAGTATTTT.